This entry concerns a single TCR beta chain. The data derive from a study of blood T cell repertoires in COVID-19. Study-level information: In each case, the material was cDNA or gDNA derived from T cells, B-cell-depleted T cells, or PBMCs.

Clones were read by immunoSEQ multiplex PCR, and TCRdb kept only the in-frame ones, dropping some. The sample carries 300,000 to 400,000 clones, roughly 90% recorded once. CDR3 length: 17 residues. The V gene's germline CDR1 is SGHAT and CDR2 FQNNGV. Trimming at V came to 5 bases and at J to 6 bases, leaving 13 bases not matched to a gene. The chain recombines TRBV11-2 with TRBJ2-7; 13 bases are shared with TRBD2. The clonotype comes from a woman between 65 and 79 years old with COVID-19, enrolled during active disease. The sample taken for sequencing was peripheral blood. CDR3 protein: CASSEPSLAGGMSEQYF. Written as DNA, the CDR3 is TGTGCCAGCAGCGAACCCTCACTAGCGGGGGGGATGAGCGAGCAGTACTTC. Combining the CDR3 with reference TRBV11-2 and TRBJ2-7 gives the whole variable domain EAGVAQSPRYKIIEKRQSVAFWCNPISGHATLYWYQQILGQGPKLLIQFQNNGVVDDSQLPKDRFSAERLKGVDSTLKIQPAKLEDSAVYLCASSEPSLAGGMSEQYFGPGTRLTVT.